One sample yielded the 27 T cell receptor beta chains listed below, sequenced in a study of Ad26.COV2.S vaccination and SARS-CoV-2 variants. The data were produced by immunoSEQ multiplex PCR, yet TCRdb's version contains in-frame clones alone and is incomplete. The table lists roughly 300,000 clones, 85% to 90% of them singletons. Treatment specified: some 20 received Ad26.COV2.S at low or high dose, single or two shots; roughly five received placebo; per-sample allocation not given. On day 63 after the first injection, vaccine and placebo recipients gave samples. The sequencing here drew on peripheral blood, taken in a trial of Ad26.COV2.S vaccine versus placebo. These receptors originate from a person aged 18-60 years who received the Ad26.COV2.S COVID-19 vaccine or a placebo.

This rearrangement joins TRBV7-6 to TRBJ2-5; 12 nucleotides line up with TRBD1. The germline V gene encodes CDR1 SGHVS and CDR2 FNYEAQ. The CDR3 covers 18 residues. V shed 5 bases, J shed 0 bases, and the junction held 10 bases outside the gene matches. For the CDR3, the DNA is TGTGCCAGCAGCAGAGGGACAGGGGGCGAGGGGTACCAAGAGACCCAGTACTTC. It encodes CASSRGTGGEGYQETQYF.

In this sample, this clone turned up once. This chain connects TRBV9 to TRBJ2-2; no firm D call. V lost 3 bases and J lost 1, with 10 bases in between. The CDR3 is made up of 15 amino acids. Germline V gene sequence: CDR1 SGDLS, CDR2 YYNGEE. Here the CDR3 reads CASSAAPMNTGELFF. In DNA, the CDR3 is TGTGCCAGCAGCGCGGCCCCAATGAACACCGGGGAGCTGTTTTTT.

The V and J genes are TRBV3-1 (or the pseudogene TRBV3-2) and TRBJ1-3; D unresolved. The CDR3 has 15 amino acids. Trimming shortened V by 2 bases and J by 3 bases, and 11 bases separated the two germline ends. Germline CDR1 reads LGHDT; CDR2 reads YNNKEL (reference sequence). DNA for the CDR3: TGTGCCAGCAGCCAAACGGTCCTGGGTGGAAACACCATATATTTT. This sequence encodes CASSQTVLGGNTIYF.

The chain has TRBV5-5 and TRBJ1-5; D gene uncertain. CDR3 size: 13 residues. V was clipped by 0 bases and J by 4 bases, with 5 bases between them. Germline-derived CDR1 and CDR2 are SGHKS and YYEKEE (reference sequence). The CDR3 region is CASSLDLNQPQHF. Here the CDR3 DNA reads TGTGCCAGCAGCTTGGATTTGAATCAGCCCCAGCATTTT.

CDR3 amino acids: CASSKPGTGYDEQFF. The CDR3 DNA reads TGTGCCAGCAGCAAGCCCGGGACAGGGTACGATGAGCAGTTCTTC. The gene calls are TRBV7-9 and TRBJ2-1; 9 bases fit TRBD1. V shed 5 bases, J shed 8 bases, and the junction held 10 bases outside the gene matches. Germline V gene data show CDR1 as SEHNR and CDR2 as FQNEAQ (reference sequence). This CDR3 has 15 residues.

The chain couples TRBV13 to TRBJ1-2; D remains ambiguous. Trimming cost V 5 bases and J 0 bases, with 13 bases left between them. The CDR3 consists of 15 residues. CDR1 PRHDT and CDR2 FYEKMQ come from the germline V gene (reference sequence). The CDR3 coding sequence is TGTGCCAGCAGCGCCAACATCGACGCTAACTATGGCTACACCTTC. Protein: CASSANIDANYGYTF.

This CDR3 reads CASSLAGDSIYEQYF. For the CDR3, the DNA is TGCGCCAGCAGCTTGGCAGGGGACAGTATCTACGAGCAGTACTTC. The chain joins TRBV5-1 to TRBJ2-7; 7 bases agree with TRBD1. The CDR3 totals 15 residues. CDR1 is SGHRS and CDR2 is YFSETQ in the germline V gene. V trimming: 0 bases; J trimming: 3 bases; junction bases outside the gene matches: 6.

The CDR3 is CASSENLVISLVYEQYF. The CDR3 DNA is TGTGCCAGCAGTGAAAACTTGGTGATTTCTTTAGTCTACGAGCAGTACTTC. The rearrangement links TRBV6-1 to TRBJ2-7; no firm D call. Trimming left V 2 bases short and J 3 bases short, with 20 bases between. The CDR3 consists of 17 residues. CDR1 MNHNS and CDR2 SASEGT come from the germline V gene.

The chain has TRBV30 and TRBJ1-4; TRBD1 agrees at 8 bases. The CDR3 has 15 amino acids. Germline lookup yields CDR1 GTSNPN and CDR2 SVGIG (reference sequence). V trimming: 2 bases; J trimming: 9 bases; junction bases outside the gene matches: 11. CDR3: CAWSFQRTGNKKLFF. In DNA, the CDR3 is TGTGCCTGGAGTTTCCAGCGGACAGGGAATAAAAAACTGTTTTTT.

The rearrangement uses TRBV6-5 and TRBJ1-3; D might be TRBD1 (5 bases). This CDR3 is built from 14 residues. Between the trimmed V and J ends, which lost 7 bases and 3 bases, there was a span of 13 bases. Per germline, CDR1 MNHEY and CDR2 SVGAGI. CDR3 region: CASIRPGLGNTIYF. CDR3 DNA: TGTGCCAGCATTCGCCCGGGACTTGGAAACACCATATATTTT.

The chain uses TRBV21-1 and TRBJ1-5. TRBV21-1 is a pseudogene. The CDR3 spans 17 residues. The CDR3 DNA reads as TGTGCCAGCAGCAAAGTAGTGCGGCCAGTGGGCAATCAGCCCCAGCATTTT. The encoded protein is CASSKVVRPVGNQPQHF.

V is TRBV11-3 and J is TRBJ2-3, with D perhaps matching TRBD2 (6 bases). V was trimmed by 5 bases and J by 4 bases, leaving 13 bases between them. Germline CDR1 reads SGHNT; CDR2 reads YENEEA. This CDR3 has 14 amino acids. CDR3 sequence: CASSLRERADTQYF. The DNA for the CDR3 is TGTGCCAGCAGCCTCCGGGAGCGGGCAGATACGCAGTATTTT.

The chain uses TRBV18 and TRBJ1-2, with 9 bases fitting TRBD1. This CDR3 is built from 15 residues. The V gene end was trimmed by 3 bases and the J gene end by 8 bases; junction bases not matched to a gene: 10. Germline CDR1 reads KGHSH; CDR2 reads LQKENI. CDR3 protein: CASSPSGTGPKGYTF. CDR3 nucleotide sequence: TGTGCCAGCTCACCTTCCGGGACAGGGCCTAAGGGCTACACCTTC. Drawing the rest from reference TRBV18 and TRBJ1-2, the complete variable domain is NAGVMQNPRHLVRRRGQEARLRCSPMKGHSHVYWYRQLPEEGLKFMVYLQKENIIDESGMPKERFSAEFPKEGPSILRIQQVVRGDSAAYFCASSPSGTGPKGYTFGSGTRLTVV.

V gene TRBV3-1 (or the pseudogene TRBV3-2) combines with J gene TRBJ2-7; D is tentatively TRBD1 or TRBD2 (5 bases each). Trimming stripped 6 bases from V and 6 bases from J, with 18 bases between. The CDR3 sequence is 14 residues long. Looked up from germline, CDR1 is LGHDT and CDR2 is YNNKEL (reference sequence). As DNA, the CDR3 is TGTGCCAGCAGTCTCGCCCCCTACGGGGCCGAGCAGTACTTC. It encodes CASSLAPYGAEQYF.

The CDR3 DNA follows: TGTGCCAGCAGCCTATTGACTAGCGGCACCTACGAGCAGTACTTC. It encodes CASSLLTSGTYEQYF. V usage is TRBV11-2 and J usage is TRBJ2-7; TRBD2 agrees at 9 bases. V dropped 5 bases and J dropped 2; count of bases not matched to a gene: 7. This CDR3 has 15 residues. Germline V lookup: CDR1 SGHAT, CDR2 FQNNGV.

This clone appeared a few times. The chain has TRBV7-2 and TRBJ1-6; 7 positions match TRBD1. Trimming cost V 4 bases and J 12 bases; bases outside gene matches: 6. Germline V gene sequence: CDR1 SGHTA, CDR2 FQGNSA. The CDR3 spans 13 residues. CDR3 DNA sequence: TGTGCCAGCAGCTCCTGGCAGGGGGAACCCCTCCACTTT. It translates to CASSSWQGEPLHF.

This chain connects TRBV5-1 to TRBJ2-7; 7 bases line up with TRBD1. The V gene end was trimmed by 0 bases and the J gene end by 3 bases; junction bases not matched to a gene: 6. CDR3 length: 15 amino acids. The germline gives CDR1 SGHRS, CDR2 YFSETQ. CDR3 sequence (DNA): TGCGCCAGCAGCTTGGCCGGGACAGATAACTACGAGCAGTACTTC. This codes for CASSLAGTDNYEQYF.

This chain uses TRBV4-3 with TRBJ2-1; D may match TRBD1 or TRBD2 (5 bases each). The length of the CDR3 is 15 residues. Germline CDR1 and CDR2: LGHNA and YSLEER. Trimming removed 0 bases from V and 2 bases from J, with 8 bases in between. The CDR3 DNA follows: TGCGCCAGCAGCCAAGATAGGGACCCCTACAATGAGCAGTTCTTC. Its translation: CASSQDRDPYNEQFF.

V usage is TRBV10-3 and J usage is TRBJ1-2, with TRBD1 matching over 7 bases. Germline loops: CDR1 ENHRY, CDR2 SYGVKD. CDR3 size: 14 residues. The V segment lost 3 bases and the J segment 4 bases; nucleotides outside the gene matches: 5. The CDR3 reads CAISEGGGGYGYTF. CDR3 nucleotides: TGTGCCATCAGTGAAGGAGGGGGCGGCTATGGCTACACCTTC.

The CDR3 here is CASSHTDRSNQPQHF. The DNA for the CDR3 is TGTGCCAGCAGCCACACTGACAGGAGCAATCAGCCCCAGCATTTT. The chain recombines TRBV7-9 with TRBJ1-5, with D possibly being TRBD1 (6 bases). The germline gives CDR1 SEHNR, CDR2 FQNEAQ (reference sequence). The ends were cut back, 5 bases at V and 1 base at J, with 12 bases in the middle. CDR3 length: 15 residues.

CDR3 in amino acids: CATSDLGSSSDTQYF. The CDR3 DNA reads as TGTGCCACCAGTGATTTGGGTTCGAGCTCAGATACGCAGTATTTT. The V and J genes are TRBV24-1 and TRBJ2-3; D not certain. The V end lost 0 bases, the J end lost 4 bases, and 10 bases lay between the germline ends. Germline V CDR1 and CDR2: KGHDR, SFDVKD. The CDR3 sequence is 15 residues long.

V is TRBV7-9 and J is TRBJ1-3; the match to TRBD1 covers 8 bases. Germline loops: CDR1 SEHNR, CDR2 FQNEAQ (reference sequence). Trimming took 5 bases from V and 3 from J; bases not matched to a gene: 9. The CDR3 consists of 16 residues. CDR3 amino acids: CASSIAGGQVGNTIYF. CDR3 sequence (DNA): TGTGCCAGCAGCATCGCGGGGGGACAGGTTGGAAACACCATATATTTT.

This clone has only one observation. The chain links TRBV4-1 to TRBJ2-7, with D possibly being TRBD1 (6 bases). CDR1 is MGHRA, CDR2 YSYEKL, per germline. V shed 3 bases and J shed 1 base, with 10 bases lying between them. The CDR3 is 14 amino acids. The CDR3 loop is CASSHPGASYEQYF. The CDR3 nucleotides read TGCGCCAGCAGCCACCCAGGGGCGTCCTACGAGCAGTACTTC.

Remarks on this clone: At one of its ends the junction is not consistent with the germline gene, which may arise from a read error. The chain employs TRBV5-4 and TRBJ2-7; D possibly uses TRBD1 or TRBD2 (6 bases each). This CDR3 is 12 amino acids long. The germline CDR1 and CDR2 sequences are SGHNT and YYREEE (reference sequence). The CDR3 is CASSLDRGQLNF. The CDR3 bases are TGTGCCAGCAGCTTGGATCGGGGGCAATTGAACTTC. The complete variable domain, with remaining parts taken from reference TRBV5-4 and TRBJ2-7, reads ETGVTQSPTHLIKTRGQQVTLRCSSQSGHNTVSWYQQALGQGPQFIFQYYREEENGRGNFPPRFSGLQFPNYSSELNVNALELDDSALYLCASSLDRGQLNFGPGTRLTVT.

The rearrangement links TRBV11-2 to TRBJ1-1, with D perhaps matching TRBD1 (6 bases). V was clipped by 3 bases and J by 0 bases, with 20 bases between them. The CDR3 runs 18 residues. The germline CDR1 and CDR2 sequences are SGHAT and FQNNGV. CDR3 sequence: CASSFSTGSGLVNTEAFF. CDR3 DNA sequence: TGTGCCAGCAGCTTTTCCACAGGGAGTGGATTGGTGAACACTGAAGCTTTCTTT.

Note on this clone: One base away lies a much larger clone, so this may be a sequencing read error. Other DNA sequences of this sample code for an identical CDR3. V is TRBV6-1 and J is TRBJ1-6; D might be TRBD1 (5 bases). There are 13 residues in the CDR3. Germline V gene lookup returns CDR1 MNHNS and CDR2 SASEGT. The CDR3 coding sequence is TGTGCCAGCAGTGACAGGGAGCATTCACCTCTCCACTTT. This sequence encodes CASSDREHSPLHF.

The genes are TRBV7-4 and TRBJ1-5, with a weak D call TRBD1 (5 bases). V was pared by 3 bases and J by 0 bases, with 15 bases between. The CDR3 is 17 residues long. The germline gives CDR1 SGHVT, CDR2 SQSDAQ. The CDR3 DNA sequence: TGTGCCAGCAGCTTTGTTCAGGGCCCCGATAGCAATCAGCCCCAGCATTTT. It encodes CASSFVQGPDSNQPQHF.